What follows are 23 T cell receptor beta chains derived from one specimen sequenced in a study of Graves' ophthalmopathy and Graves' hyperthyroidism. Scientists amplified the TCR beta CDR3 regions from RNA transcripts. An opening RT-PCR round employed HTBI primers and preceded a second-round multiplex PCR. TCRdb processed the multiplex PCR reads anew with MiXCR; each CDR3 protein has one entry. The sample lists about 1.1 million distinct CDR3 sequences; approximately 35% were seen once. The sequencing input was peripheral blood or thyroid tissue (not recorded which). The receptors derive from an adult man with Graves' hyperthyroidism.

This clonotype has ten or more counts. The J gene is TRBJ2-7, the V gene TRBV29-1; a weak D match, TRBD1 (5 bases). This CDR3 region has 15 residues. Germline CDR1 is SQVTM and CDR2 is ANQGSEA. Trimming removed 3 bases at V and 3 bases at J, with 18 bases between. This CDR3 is CSVDTGSGIVYEQYF. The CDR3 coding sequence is TGCAGCGTTGATACCGGGTCAGGGATCGTCTACGAGCAGTACTTC.

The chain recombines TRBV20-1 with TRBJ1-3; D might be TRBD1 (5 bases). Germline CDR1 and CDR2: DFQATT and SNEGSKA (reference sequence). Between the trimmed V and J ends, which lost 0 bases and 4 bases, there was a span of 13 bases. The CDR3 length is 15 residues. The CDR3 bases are TGCAGTGCTAGAGAGGGTAGTGGGGCAGGAAACACCATATATTTT. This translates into CSAREGSGAGNTIYF.

CDR3 nucleotides: TGCGCCAGCAGCCAAGTCCAGGGGCCGACAGGGGCCTACGAGCAGTACTTC. The encoded protein is CASSQVQGPTGAYEQYF. The chain combines TRBV4-1 with TRBJ2-7; 8 positions match TRBD1. The CDR3 contains 17 residues. V was pared by 1 base and J by 2 bases, with 10 bases of the junction left unmatched. Germline lookup yields CDR1 MGHRA and CDR2 YSYEKL.

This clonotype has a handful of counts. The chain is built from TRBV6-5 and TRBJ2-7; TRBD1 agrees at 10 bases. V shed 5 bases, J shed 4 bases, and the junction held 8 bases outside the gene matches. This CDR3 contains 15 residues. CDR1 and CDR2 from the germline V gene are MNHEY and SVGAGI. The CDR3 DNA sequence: TGTGCCAGCAGTCGGAGGGACAGGGGTGGTTACGAGCAGTACTTC. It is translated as CASSRRDRGGYEQYF.

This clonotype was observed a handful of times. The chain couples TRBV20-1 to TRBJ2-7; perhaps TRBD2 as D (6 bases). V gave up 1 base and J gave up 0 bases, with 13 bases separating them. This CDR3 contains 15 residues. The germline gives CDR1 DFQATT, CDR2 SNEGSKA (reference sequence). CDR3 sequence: CSARGQERASYEQYF. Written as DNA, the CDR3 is TGCAGTGCTAGAGGCCAGGAGCGGGCCTCCTACGAGCAGTACTTC.

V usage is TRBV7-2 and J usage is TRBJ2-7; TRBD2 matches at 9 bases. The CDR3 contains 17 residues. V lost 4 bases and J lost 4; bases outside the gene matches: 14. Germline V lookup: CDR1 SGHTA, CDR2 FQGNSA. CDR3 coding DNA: TGTGCCAGCAGCTCACCTTTTAAGGGCGGGAGGGGGTACGAGCAGTACTTC. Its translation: CASSSPFKGGRGYEQYF.

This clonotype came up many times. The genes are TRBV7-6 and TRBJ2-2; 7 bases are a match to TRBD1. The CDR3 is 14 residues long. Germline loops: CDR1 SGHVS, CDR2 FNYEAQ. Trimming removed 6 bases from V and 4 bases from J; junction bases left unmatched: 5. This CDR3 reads CASRRGQSTGELFF. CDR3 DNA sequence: TGTGCCAGCAGGAGGGGGCAGAGCACCGGGGAGCTGTTTTTT.

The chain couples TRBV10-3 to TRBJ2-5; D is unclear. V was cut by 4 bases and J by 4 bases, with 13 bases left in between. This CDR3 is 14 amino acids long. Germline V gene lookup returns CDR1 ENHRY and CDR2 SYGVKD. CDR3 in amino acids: CAISGSPGGETQYF. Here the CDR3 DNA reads TGTGCCATCAGTGGGTCTCCAGGTGGAGAGACCCAGTACTTC.

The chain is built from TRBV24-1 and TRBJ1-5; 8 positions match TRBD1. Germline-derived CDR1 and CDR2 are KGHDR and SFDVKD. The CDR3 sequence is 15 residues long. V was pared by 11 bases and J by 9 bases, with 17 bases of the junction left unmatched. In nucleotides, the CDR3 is TGTGCCAGCAGCTTAGCGGGGACAGGCGATAGGCCCCAGCATTTT. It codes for CASSLAGTGDRPQHF.

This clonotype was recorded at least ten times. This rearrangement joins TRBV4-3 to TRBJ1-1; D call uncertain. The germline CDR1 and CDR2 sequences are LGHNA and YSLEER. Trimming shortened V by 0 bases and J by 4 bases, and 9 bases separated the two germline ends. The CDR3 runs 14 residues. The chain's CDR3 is CASSQDRYFTEAFF. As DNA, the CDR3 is TGCGCCAGCAGCCAAGATAGGTATTTCACTGAAGCTTTCTTT.

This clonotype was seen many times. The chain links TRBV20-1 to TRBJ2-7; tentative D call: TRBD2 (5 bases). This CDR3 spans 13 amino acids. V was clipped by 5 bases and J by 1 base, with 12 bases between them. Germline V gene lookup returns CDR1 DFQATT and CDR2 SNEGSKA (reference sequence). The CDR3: CSAGRGRSYEQYF. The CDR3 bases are TGCAGTGCTGGTAGAGGGCGTTCCTACGAGCAGTACTTC.

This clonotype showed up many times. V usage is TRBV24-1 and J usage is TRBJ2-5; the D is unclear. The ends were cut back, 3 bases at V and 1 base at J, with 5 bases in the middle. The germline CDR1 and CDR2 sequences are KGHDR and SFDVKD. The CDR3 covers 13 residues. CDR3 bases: TGTGCCACCAGTGATGGCAGCCAAGAGACCCAGTACTTC. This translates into CATSDGSQETQYF.

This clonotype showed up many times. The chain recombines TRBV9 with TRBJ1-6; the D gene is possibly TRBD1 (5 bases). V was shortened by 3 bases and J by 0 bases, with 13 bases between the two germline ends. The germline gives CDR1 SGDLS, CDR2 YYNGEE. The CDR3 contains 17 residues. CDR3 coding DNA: TGTGCCAGCAGCGATGAGGGGCTTAGCTCCTATAATTCACCCCTCCACTTT. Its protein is CASSDEGLSSYNSPLHF.

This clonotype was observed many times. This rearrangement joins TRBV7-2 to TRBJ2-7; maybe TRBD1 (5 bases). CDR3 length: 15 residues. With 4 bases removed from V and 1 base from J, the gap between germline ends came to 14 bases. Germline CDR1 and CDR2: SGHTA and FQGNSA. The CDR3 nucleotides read TGTGCCAGCAGCTCAGGACCGACAGAATCCTACGAGCAGTACTTC. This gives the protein CASSSGPTESYEQYF.

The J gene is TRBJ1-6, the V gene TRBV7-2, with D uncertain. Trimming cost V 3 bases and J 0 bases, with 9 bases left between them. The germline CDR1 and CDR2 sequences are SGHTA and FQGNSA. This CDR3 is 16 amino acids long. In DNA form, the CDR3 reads TGTGCCAGCAGCTTCGAAGGGAGCTCCTATAATTCACCCCTCCACTTT. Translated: CASSFEGSSYNSPLHF.

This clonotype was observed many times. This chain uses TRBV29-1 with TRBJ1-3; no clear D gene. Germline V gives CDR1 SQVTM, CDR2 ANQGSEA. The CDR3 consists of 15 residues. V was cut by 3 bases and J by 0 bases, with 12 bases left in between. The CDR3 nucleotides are TGCAGCGTTGATCGGGGAACGAGCTCTGGAAACACCATATATTTT. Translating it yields CSVDRGTSSGNTIYF.

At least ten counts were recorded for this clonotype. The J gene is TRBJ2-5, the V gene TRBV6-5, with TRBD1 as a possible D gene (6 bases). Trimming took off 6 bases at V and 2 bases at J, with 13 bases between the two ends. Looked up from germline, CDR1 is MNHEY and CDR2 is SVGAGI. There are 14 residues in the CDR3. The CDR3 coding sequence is TGTGCCAGCAGACAGGGTCCGGTGCAAGAGACCCAGTACTTC. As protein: CASRQGPVQETQYF.

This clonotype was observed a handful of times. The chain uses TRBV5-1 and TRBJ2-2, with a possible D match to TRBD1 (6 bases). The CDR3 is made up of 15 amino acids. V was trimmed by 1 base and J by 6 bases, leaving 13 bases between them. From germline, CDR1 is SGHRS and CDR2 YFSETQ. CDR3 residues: CASSLTGSISGELFF. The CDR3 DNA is TGCGCCAGCAGCTTGACAGGGTCGATTTCCGGGGAGCTGTTTTTT.

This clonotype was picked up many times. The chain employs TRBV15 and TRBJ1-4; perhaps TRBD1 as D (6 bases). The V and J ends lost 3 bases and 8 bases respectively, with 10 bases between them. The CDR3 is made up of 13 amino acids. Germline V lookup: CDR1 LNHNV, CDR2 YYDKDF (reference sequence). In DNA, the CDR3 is TGTGCCACCAGCAGGAGGGGGGCCGAAAAACTGTTTTTT. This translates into CATSRRGAEKLFF.

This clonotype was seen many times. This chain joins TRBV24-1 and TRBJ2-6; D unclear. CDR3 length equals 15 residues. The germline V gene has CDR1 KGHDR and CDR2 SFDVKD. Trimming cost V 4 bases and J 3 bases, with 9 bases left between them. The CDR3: CATSDAVDGANVLTF. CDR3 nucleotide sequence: TGTGCCACCAGTGACGCCGTAGATGGGGCCAACGTCCTGACTTTC.

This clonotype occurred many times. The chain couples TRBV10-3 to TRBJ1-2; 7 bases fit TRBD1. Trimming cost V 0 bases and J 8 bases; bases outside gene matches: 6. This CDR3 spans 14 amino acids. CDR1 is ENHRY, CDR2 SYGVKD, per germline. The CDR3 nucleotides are TGTGCCATCAGTGAGTCGTCCAGGGGGTCCGGCTACACCTTC. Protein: CAISESSRGSGYTF.

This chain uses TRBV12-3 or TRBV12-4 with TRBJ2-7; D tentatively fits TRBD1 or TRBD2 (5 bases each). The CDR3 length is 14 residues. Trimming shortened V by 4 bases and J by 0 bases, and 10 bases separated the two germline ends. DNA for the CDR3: TGTGCCAGCAGTTCCGAGGGGCACTCCTACGAGCAGTACTTC. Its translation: CASSSEGHSYEQYF.

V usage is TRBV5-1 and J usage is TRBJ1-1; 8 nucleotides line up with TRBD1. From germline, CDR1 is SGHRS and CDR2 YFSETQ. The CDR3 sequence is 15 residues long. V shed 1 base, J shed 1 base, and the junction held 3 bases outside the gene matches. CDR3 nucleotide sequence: TGCGCCAGCAGCTTGTGGGGACAGGAGAACACTGAAGCTTTCTTT. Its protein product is CASSLWGQENTEAFF.